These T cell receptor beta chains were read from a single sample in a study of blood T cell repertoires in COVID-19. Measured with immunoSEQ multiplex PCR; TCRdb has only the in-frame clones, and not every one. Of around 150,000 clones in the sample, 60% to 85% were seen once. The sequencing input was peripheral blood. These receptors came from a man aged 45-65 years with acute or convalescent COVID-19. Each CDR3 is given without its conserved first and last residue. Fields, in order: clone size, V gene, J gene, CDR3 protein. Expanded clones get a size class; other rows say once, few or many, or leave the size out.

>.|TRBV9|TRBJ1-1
ASSFSRNTEAF
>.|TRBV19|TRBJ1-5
ATNSIRSGQGVDQPQH
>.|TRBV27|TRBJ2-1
ASMNPGYNEQF
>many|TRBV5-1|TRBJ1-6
ASSLDGQQNSPLH
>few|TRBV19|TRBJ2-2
ASKVGQGRTGELF
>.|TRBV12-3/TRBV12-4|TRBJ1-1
ASSYRGEAF
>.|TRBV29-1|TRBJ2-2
SVERDFNTGELF
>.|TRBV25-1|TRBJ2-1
ASSGRTAYNEQF
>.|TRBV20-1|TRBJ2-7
SAPRRDEQY
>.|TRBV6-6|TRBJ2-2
ASSLLLTTGELF
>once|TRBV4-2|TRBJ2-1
ASSQDGLNEQF
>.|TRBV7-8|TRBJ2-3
ASSTEQGAGDTQY
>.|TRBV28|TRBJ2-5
ASNQGGSQETQY
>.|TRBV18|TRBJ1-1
ASSPPTGENTEAF
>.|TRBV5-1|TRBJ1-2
ASSQGTLTVYGYT
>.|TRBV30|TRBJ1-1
AWGGSGTEAF
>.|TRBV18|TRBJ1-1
ASSPQGIEDTEAF
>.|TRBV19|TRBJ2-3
ASSIGTSGKNWWADTQY
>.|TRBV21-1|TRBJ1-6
ASSKGPGYNSPLH
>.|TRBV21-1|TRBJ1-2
ASSKVGGDYGYT
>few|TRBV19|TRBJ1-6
ASRLTGFYNSPLH
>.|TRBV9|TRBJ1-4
ASSDGTDNEKLF
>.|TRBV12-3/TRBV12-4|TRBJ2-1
ASRMTGTNEQF
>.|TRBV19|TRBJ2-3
ASRPSRSSGGSHTQY
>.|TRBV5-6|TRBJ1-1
ASSQGAGTEAF
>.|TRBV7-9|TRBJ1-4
ASSSGGTNEKLF
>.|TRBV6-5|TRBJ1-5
ASTGGQSNQPQH
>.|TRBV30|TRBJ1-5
AWSPSRHPNQPQH
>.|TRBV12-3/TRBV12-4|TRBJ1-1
ASSRTGDDEAF
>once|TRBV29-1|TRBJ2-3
SASTGTDTQY
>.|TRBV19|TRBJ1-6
ASSTRESYNSPLH
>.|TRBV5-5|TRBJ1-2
ASSLEGFNYGYT
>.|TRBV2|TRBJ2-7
ASSPGGHFAYEQY
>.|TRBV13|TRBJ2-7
ASSLSGGTGVYEQY
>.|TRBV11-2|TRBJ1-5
ASSLRGGQPQH
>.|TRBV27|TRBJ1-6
ASSPNVRVSNSPLH
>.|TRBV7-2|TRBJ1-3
ASSSYQGWDTIY
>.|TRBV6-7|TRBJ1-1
ASSYLYRNMNTEAF
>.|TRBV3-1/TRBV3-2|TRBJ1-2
ASSQDPGRQGDGYT
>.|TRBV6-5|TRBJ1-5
ASSNHRVVGQPQH
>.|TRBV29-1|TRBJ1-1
SPWEGQGTEAF
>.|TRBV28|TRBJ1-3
ASSLWGQGGGNTIY
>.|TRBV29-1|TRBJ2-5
SVVGTGSETQY
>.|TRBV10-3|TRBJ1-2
AISESTGAYGYT
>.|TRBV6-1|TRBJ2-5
ASSDPTRRETQY
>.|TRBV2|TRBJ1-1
ASSLNQNTEAF
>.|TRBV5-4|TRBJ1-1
ASSRGNTEAF
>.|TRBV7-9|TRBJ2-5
ASTLIAEQETQY
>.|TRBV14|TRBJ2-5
ASSHPTSAAETQY
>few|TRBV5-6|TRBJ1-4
ASSSTRGEGREKLF
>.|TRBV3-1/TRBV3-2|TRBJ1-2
ASTQGSVNYGYT
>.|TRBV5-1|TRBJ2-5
ASSPRLAGGREETQY
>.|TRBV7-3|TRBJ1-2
ASSLTTGLGYT
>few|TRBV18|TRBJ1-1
ASSPSITGLNTEAF